This TCR beta chain was captured by sequencing in a study of shared clonotypes between healthy human individuals. Study-wide background: Samples came from two female and a few male donors aged 18 to 49.

Concerning this clone itself: Its antigen is unidentified. The sample has other DNA sequences that encode this CDR3 too.

All donors were healthy HIV-negative adults lacking recent acute infections or vaccinations. Deletions cut 0 bases from V and 2 bases from J, with 5 bases between. Germline V CDR1 and CDR2: SGHNT, YYREEE (reference sequence). The CDR3 sequence is 14 residues long. Deep-level settings were used for running the assay. TCRdb's table, derived via immunoSEQ multiplex PCR, lists solely in-frame clones and lacks some. The repertoire includes 2 million to 2.5 million clones, 90% to 95% of them detected once, and under 0.15% sits in the top ten. Study results and caveats: Relative to their counterparts shared across all four donors, non-shared clonotypes exhibited diminished generation probabilities.

The receptor was isolated from a young man in good health. The sequenced sample consisted of naive CD4+ T cells sorted from blood. The sample's subset: CD45RA+ positively selected. V usage is TRBV5-4 and J usage is TRBJ2-2; no definite D call. CDR3 loop: CASSLDLNTGELFF. The CDR3 DNA reads TGTGCCAGCAGCTTGGACCTTAACACCGGGGAGCTGTTTTTT.